This T cell receptor (beta chain) was identified during a study of control samples from healthy donors and cancer patients. Germline V lookup: CDR1 SQVTM, CDR2 ANQGSEA. The CDR3 spans 12 residues. V lost 4 bases to trimming and J lost 1 base, with 7 bases between them. Profiled with immunoSEQ multiplex PCR; TCRdb holds only in-frame clones, not every one. The sample yields fewer than 200,000 clones, more than 90% seen once. This clonotype was obtained from a man aged 25 to 40 in good health. This chain links TRBV29-1 with TRBJ2-5; no clear D gene. The sample taken for sequencing was blood. The DNA of the CDR3 is TGCAGCGTTGGAGGTGCCCAAGAGACCCAGTACTTC. As protein: CSVGGAQETQYF. Complete variable domain (other parts from reference TRBV29-1 and TRBJ2-5): SAVISQKPSRDICQRGTSLTIQCQVDSQVTMMFWYRQQPGQSLTLIATANQGSEATYESGFVIDKFPISRPNLTFSTLTVSNMSPEDSSIYLCSVGGAQETQYFGPGTRLLVL.